The rows below give T cell receptor beta chains drawn from one sample of a study of blood T cell repertoires in COVID-19. Clones were read by immunoSEQ multiplex PCR, and TCRdb kept only the in-frame ones, dropping some. Of 170,000 or so clones in the sample, almost 85% were seen once. The sample comprised peripheral blood. The receptors here all came from a man between 18 and 29 years old with active or convalescent COVID-19. The CDR3 runs from the conserved cysteine through the conserved F or W. The D gene is left open where the match is weak. Where a row states a size, it is once, few, many or the class of an expanded clone; other rows omit it.

clone_size: NA; j_call: TRBJ2-1; d_call: NA; v_call: TRBV19; cdr3_nt: TGTGCCAGTAGTAGGGGCAGGGGTTACTACAATGAGCAGTTCTTC; cdr3_aa: CASSRGRGYYNEQFF
clone_size: NA; j_call: TRBJ2-7; d_call: TRBD2; v_call: TRBV5-1; cdr3_nt: TGCGCCAGCAGCTTAACTAGCGGGGGGCTCTACGAGCAGTACTTC; cdr3_aa: CASSLTSGGLYEQYF
clone_size: NA; j_call: TRBJ2-3; d_call: TRBD2; v_call: TRBV10-2; cdr3_nt: TGCGCCAGCAGTGACGGGACTAGTCGGACAGATACGCAGTATTTT; cdr3_aa: CASSDGTSRTDTQYF
clone_size: NA; j_call: TRBJ1-2; d_call: NA; v_call: TRBV28; cdr3_nt: TGTGCCAGCAGTCCCCCAGGTTATGGCTACACCTTC; cdr3_aa: CASSPPGYGYTF
clone_size: NA; j_call: TRBJ2-3; d_call: NA; v_call: TRBV6-5; cdr3_nt: TGTGCCAGCTGCTCCCGAGCTAGCACAGATACGCAGTATTTT; cdr3_aa: CASCSRASTDTQYF
clone_size: once; j_call: TRBJ2-5; d_call: NA; v_call: TRBV2; cdr3_nt: TGTGCCAGCAGTGAACAACACAGGGATTCAGAGACCCAGTACTTC; cdr3_aa: CASSEQHRDSETQYF
clone_size: NA; j_call: TRBJ2-1; d_call: TRBD2; v_call: TRBV10-3; cdr3_nt: TGTGCCATCAGTACCCCGGGACTAGCGGGTTACAATGAGCAGTTCTTC; cdr3_aa: CAISTPGLAGYNEQFF
clone_size: NA; j_call: TRBJ2-5; d_call: NA; v_call: TRBV7-9; cdr3_nt: TGTGCCAGCAGCTTAGAGGCTAGAAAGTACTTC; cdr3_aa: CASSLEARKYF
clone_size: NA; j_call: TRBJ2-7; d_call: NA; v_call: TRBV20-1; cdr3_nt: TGCAGTGCTAGTTTCTCGGACAGAACCTACGAGCAGTACTTC; cdr3_aa: CSASFSDRTYEQYF
clone_size: NA; j_call: TRBJ1-1; d_call: TRBD1; v_call: TRBV14; cdr3_nt: TGTGCCAGCAGCCAAGAAGGACGGACAGGGAACACTGAAGCTTTCTTT; cdr3_aa: CASSQEGRTGNTEAFF
clone_size: NA; j_call: TRBJ1-1; d_call: NA; v_call: TRBV15; cdr3_nt: TGTGCCACCAGCAGCGAGGGCACTGAAGCTTTCTTT; cdr3_aa: CATSSEGTEAFF
clone_size: NA; j_call: TRBJ2-2; d_call: NA; v_call: TRBV11-1; cdr3_nt: TGTGCCAGCAGCCCCAGGGGGGAGCTGTTTTTT; cdr3_aa: CASSPRGELFF
clone_size: NA; j_call: TRBJ2-1; d_call: TRBD1; v_call: TRBV18; cdr3_nt: TGTGCCAGCTCGCTTTTAGGGACAGGGAATGGCTACAATGAGCAGTTCTTC; cdr3_aa: CASSLLGTGNGYNEQFF
clone_size: NA; j_call: TRBJ2-5; d_call: TRBD2; v_call: TRBV2; cdr3_nt: TGTGCCAGCCGGCGGGGGGCCCAGGGGACCCAGTACTTC; cdr3_aa: CASRRGAQGTQYF
clone_size: NA; j_call: TRBJ2-7; d_call: NA; v_call: TRBV11-3; cdr3_nt: TGTGCCAGCAGCCAAACAGGGTTTGAGCAGTACTTC; cdr3_aa: CASSQTGFEQYF
clone_size: NA; j_call: TRBJ2-7; d_call: TRBD1; v_call: TRBV3-1/TRBV3-2; cdr3_nt: TGTGCCAGCAGCCAAGTTGGGACAGGGACTTCCTACGAGCAGTACTTC; cdr3_aa: CASSQVGTGTSYEQYF
clone_size: NA; j_call: TRBJ2-3; d_call: NA; v_call: TRBV29-1; cdr3_nt: TGCAGCGTTGAAGGGGGCACCACCAGCACAGATACGCAGTATTTT; cdr3_aa: CSVEGGTTSTDTQYF
clone_size: NA; j_call: TRBJ2-3; d_call: TRBD2; v_call: TRBV2; cdr3_nt: TGTGCCAGCAGTGAGACTAGCGGGAGAGGCACAGATACGCAGTATTTT; cdr3_aa: CASSETSGRGTDTQYF